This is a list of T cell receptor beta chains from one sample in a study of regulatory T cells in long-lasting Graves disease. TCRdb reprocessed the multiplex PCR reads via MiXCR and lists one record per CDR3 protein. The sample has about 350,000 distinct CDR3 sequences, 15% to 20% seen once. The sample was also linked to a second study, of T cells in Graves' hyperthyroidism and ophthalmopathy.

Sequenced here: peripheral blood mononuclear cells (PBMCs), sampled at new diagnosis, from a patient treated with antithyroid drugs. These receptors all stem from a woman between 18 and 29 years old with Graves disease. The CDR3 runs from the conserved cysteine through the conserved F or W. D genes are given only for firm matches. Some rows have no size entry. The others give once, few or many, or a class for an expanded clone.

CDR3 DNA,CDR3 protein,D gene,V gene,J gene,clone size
TGTGCCAGCAGCAGACTTAGCTCCTACGAGCAGTACTTC,CASSRLSSYEQYF,NA,TRBV6-1,TRBJ2-7,many
TGTGCCAGCAGCCAAATACCTCCTAGCGAGCAGTACTTC,CASSQIPPSEQYF,NA,TRBV7-8,TRBJ2-7,many
TGTGCCAGCAGTTTTGATCCACCGAACACTGAAGCTTTCTTT,CASSFDPPNTEAFF,NA,TRBV27,TRBJ1-1,many
TGTGCCAGCAGCGTAGAGGGGGAAGGGACAGATACGCAGTATTTT,CASSVEGEGTDTQYF,NA,TRBV9,TRBJ2-3,NA
TGTGCCTGGAATGAGGTAGGGGCAGACCAGCCCCAGCATTTT,CAWNEVGADQPQHF,NA,TRBV30,TRBJ1-5,once
TGTGCCAGCACCGATCGGACCTCCTACAATGAGCAGTTCTTC,CASTDRTSYNEQFF,NA,TRBV6-1,TRBJ2-1,few
TGTGCCAGCAGCTTAACGGCGACCTTTGAAGCTTTCTTT,CASSLTATFEAFF,NA,TRBV7-3,TRBJ1-1,many
TGTGCCTGGCCTCAGTCGGGGTATGGCTACACCTTC,CAWPQSGYGYTF,NA,TRBV30,TRBJ1-2,many
TGTGCCAGCAGCTTTCTGAGCTCTGGAAACACCATATATTTT,CASSFLSSGNTIYF,NA,TRBV5-6,TRBJ1-3,many
TGTGCCACCAGCAGAGATTATGGGGAGGTGGAGACCCAGTACTTC,CATSRDYGEVETQYF,NA,TRBV15,TRBJ2-5,many